This is a list of T cell receptor beta chains from one sample in a study of blood T cell repertoires in COVID-19. Method: immunoSEQ multiplex PCR; TCRdb's copy keeps in-frame clones and lacks some. Of about 160,000 clones listed, around 90% are singletons. Source material: peripheral blood. The receptors derive from a man between 60 and 75 years old with COVID-19, enrolled during active disease. The CDR3 runs from the conserved cysteine through the conserved F or W. The order of the fields is J gene, clone size, V gene, D gene, CDR3 DNA, CDR3 protein. The D gene is left open where the match is weak. Only part of the rows carry a size: once, few, many, or a class if the clone is expanded.

>TRBJ1-2|.|TRBV6-1|.
TGTGCCAGCAGTGAAGTGGCAGGGGTCGACTATGGCTACACCTTC
CASSEVAGVDYGYTF
>TRBJ1-4|.|TRBV30|.
TGTGCCTGGAGCAAAGGGGTGGCTAATGAAAAACTGTTTTTT
CAWSKGVANEKLFF
>TRBJ1-1|.|TRBV7-3|.
TGTGCCAGCAGCTTAGAGGGCAGTACCGTGAACACTGAAGCTTTCTTT
CASSLEGSTVNTEAFF
>TRBJ1-4|.|TRBV6-1|TRBD1
TGTGCCAGCAGTGGGAGACAGGGGGCGTCAACTAATGAAAAACTGTTTTTT
CASSGRQGASTNEKLFF
>TRBJ1-4|.|TRBV6-6|TRBD1
TGTGCCAGCAGTCCAACAGGGGCCCAAGCAACTAATGAAAAACTGTTTTTT
CASSPTGAQATNEKLFF
>TRBJ2-6|once|TRBV9|.
TGTGCCAGCAGCGCGGATACAGGGCGAGCCAACGTCCTGACTTTC
CASSADTGRANVLTF
>TRBJ2-2|.|TRBV7-2|.
TGTGCCAGCAGCTTAGCTGGACTGGGCACCGGGGAGCTGTTTTTT
CASSLAGLGTGELFF
>TRBJ1-6|.|TRBV7-3|TRBD1
TGTGCCAGCAGCTCTCTCCGGGACAGGCAAGAGGATTCACCCCTCCACTTT
CASSSLRDRQEDSPLHF
>TRBJ2-3|once|TRBV5-1|.
TGCGCCAGCAGCCCCGTCGGGCAGGGGAAGGGCACAGATACGCAGTATTTT
CASSPVGQGKGTDTQYF
>TRBJ1-5|.|TRBV19|.
TGTGCCAGTAGCGATACCTATGCCCAGCCCCAGCATTTT
CASSDTYAQPQHF
>TRBJ1-4|.|TRBV19|.
TGTGCCAGTATTGCCTGGGGGGGCGGCGAAAAACTGTTTTTT
CASIAWGGGEKLFF
>TRBJ1-1|.|TRBV27|.
TGTGCCAGCAAACCCCCCGGGGGACCGAACACTGAAGCTTTCTTT
CASKPPGGPNTEAFF
>TRBJ1-6|.|TRBV5-5|TRBD1
TGTGCCAGCAGCTTTACAGGGGTGAATTCACCCCTCCACTTT
CASSFTGVNSPLHF
>TRBJ1-2|.|TRBV29-1|TRBD1
TGCAGCGTTGAAATTGCAGGGGGCGGTGGCTACACCTTC
CSVEIAGGGGYTF
>TRBJ1-2|once|TRBV19|.
TGTGCCAGTAGTATCCTGACAGCTAACTATGGCTACACCTTC
CASSILTANYGYTF
>TRBJ2-5|.|TRBV5-8|TRBD1
TGTGCCAGCAGCTCATCCGGGACAGGGCTCCAAGAGACCCAGTACTTC
CASSSSGTGLQETQYF
>TRBJ1-5|.|TRBV6-4|TRBD1
TGTGCCAGCAGTGAAACCGGGACAGGGGGCCAGCCCCAGCATTTT
CASSETGTGGQPQHF
>TRBJ1-1|.|TRBV25-1|TRBD1
TGTGCCAGCAGTGAAGGGGACAGGGTTATCTCTGAAGCTTTCTTT
CASSEGDRVISEAFF
>TRBJ2-2|.|TRBV3-1/TRBV3-2|.
TGTGCCAGCAGGGATCCGCGAACACCGGGTACCGGGGAGCTGTTTTTT
CASRDPRTPGTGELFF
>TRBJ2-1|.|TRBV20-1|TRBD2
TGCAGTGCTAGTGTTAGCGGGGGCCACAATGAGCAGTTCTTC
CSASVSGGHNEQFF
>TRBJ2-7|.|TRBV24-1|TRBD1
TGTGCCACCCGGGACAGGGGTTCCGAGCAGTACTTC
CATRDRGSEQYF
>TRBJ1-1|.|TRBV7-9|TRBD1
TGTGCCAGCAGCTTATTCGGGACAGACACTGAAGCTTTCTTT
CASSLFGTDTEAFF
>TRBJ1-3|.|TRBV6-2/TRBV6-3|.
TGTGCCAGCAGTTACTATCAATCCTCTGGAAACACCATATATTTT
CASSYYQSSGNTIYF
>TRBJ2-7|.|TRBV7-9|.
TGTGCCAGCAGCCCAGACTGGGAGCCCTACGAGCAGTACTTC
CASSPDWEPYEQYF
>TRBJ1-1|.|TRBV18|.
TGTGCCAGCTCACCCGGGACTGAAGCTTTCTTT
CASSPGTEAFF
>TRBJ2-5|few|TRBV29-1|TRBD1
TGCAGCGTTCCAAAAAACACAGGGGTCGGCGAGACCCAGTACTTC
CSVPKNTGVGETQYF
>TRBJ1-4|.|TRBV7-6|.
TGTGCCAGCAGCTTATCTTCGGGGGAAGGTGAAAAACTGTTTTTT
CASSLSSGEGEKLFF
>TRBJ1-5|few|TRBV10-3|.
TGTGCCATCAGTGAGTTCGGGATAACGAGCAATCAGCCCCAGCATTTT
CAISEFGITSNQPQHF
>TRBJ1-1|.|TRBV3-1/TRBV3-2|TRBD1
TGTGCCAGCAGCAACAAACGGACAGGGCACACTGAAGCTTTCTTT
CASSNKRTGHTEAFF
>TRBJ1-4|.|TRBV5-1|TRBD1
TGCGCCAGCAGCGCAACAGGGGGGAGAAATGAAAAACTGTTTTTT
CASSATGGRNEKLFF
>TRBJ2-5|.|TRBV29-1|.
TGCAGCGTTCGAATGTGGGGGCTGAGACAAGAGACCCAGTACTTC
CSVRMWGLRQETQYF
>TRBJ1-3|.|TRBV19|.
TGTGCCAGTAGTATAGCGGGGTTTGGAAACACCATATATTTT
CASSIAGFGNTIYF
>TRBJ2-7|.|TRBV28|TRBD1
TGTGCCAGCAGACCTACAGGGGGCCGGTACGAGCAGTACTTC
CASRPTGGRYEQYF
>TRBJ2-7|few|TRBV3-1/TRBV3-2|TRBD2
TGTGCCAGCAGCCCACTATACGGAGGGACTAACTACGAGCAGTACTTC
CASSPLYGGTNYEQYF
>TRBJ1-2|once|TRBV12-3/TRBV12-4|TRBD1
TGTGCCAGCAGCAGGACAGGGGATGGCTACACCTTC
CASSRTGDGYTF
>TRBJ2-7|.|TRBV11-2|TRBD1
TGTGCCAGCAGTCTCGGACAGGGGGCCCCCTACGAGCAGTACTTC
CASSLGQGAPYEQYF
>TRBJ2-2|.|TRBV14|TRBD1
TGTGCCAGCAGCACCGGGACAGTGAACACCGGGGAGCTGTTTTTT
CASSTGTVNTGELFF
>TRBJ1-5|.|TRBV7-2|TRBD1
TGTGCCAGCAGCTTGACAGGGGGAGTTGGCAATCAGCCCCAGCATTTT
CASSLTGGVGNQPQHF